One and the same sample provided the 17 T cell receptor beta chains below, sequenced in a study of CD8+ T cells in alopecia areata. Indicated treatment: oral pan-JAK inhibitor, 5-10 mg twice daily. Extraction and reverse transcription of RNA yielded cDNA as the sequencing template. This table comes from immunoSEQ multiplex PCR, and its TCRdb copy is limited to in-frame clones, with some not included. The sample yields under 300,000 clones, roughly 63% seen once. This specimen consisted of CD4+ T cells sorted from blood, obtained around week 54, from a patient treated with tofacitinib. The receptors derive from a human donor with alopecia areata.

As to this clone: Other nucleotide sequences in the sample specify the same CDR3. The chain uses TRBV5-1 and TRBJ1-5; TRBD1 might be the D (5 bases). Germline V CDR1 and CDR2: SGHRS, YFSETQ. This CDR3 has 14 amino acids. Trimming shortened V by 4 bases and J by 3 bases, and 11 bases separated the two germline ends. CDR3 residues: CASSPTGNNQPQHF. DNA for the CDR3: TGCGCCAGCAGCCCAACAGGAAACAATCAGCCCCAGCATTTT.

This clone has more than one count but fewer than ten. The rearrangement joins TRBV7-6 to TRBJ1-5; the match to TRBD1 covers 10 bases. CDR1 is SGHVS, CDR2 FNYEAQ, per germline. This CDR3 contains 14 residues. V was clipped by 7 bases and J by 5 bases; unmatched bases: 5. CDR3 sequence reads: CASTPGTGDQPQHF. The CDR3 DNA follows: TGTGCCAGCACACCCGGGACAGGGGATCAGCCCCAGCATTTT.

The table lists this clone with a few counts. This rearrangement joins TRBV7-9 to TRBJ1-4; tentative D call: TRBD1 (6 bases). The V gene's germline CDR1 is SEHNR and CDR2 FQNEAQ (reference sequence). There are 17 residues in the CDR3. The V and J ends lost 5 bases and 2 bases respectively, with 18 bases between them. CDR3 nucleotides: TGTGCCAGCAGCGCAGCGCGGGGGCCGGACACTAATGAAAAACTGTTTTTT. Protein: CASSAARGPDTNEKLFF.

The V gene is TRBV6-5, the J gene TRBJ2-2, with a possible D match to TRBD1 (6 bases). Trimming pared 6 bases from V and 6 bases from J, leaving 17 bases between. The CDR3 runs 15 residues. Germline V gene lookup returns CDR1 MNHEY and CDR2 SVGAGI. The CDR3 is CASRAGPQGAGELFF. CDR3 sequence (DNA): TGTGCCAGCAGAGCCGGGCCACAGGGCGCCGGGGAGCTGTTTTTT.

This chain links TRBV30 with TRBJ2-5, with unresolved D. Trimming removed 2 bases from V and 1 base from J, with 5 bases in between. Germline V gene data show CDR1 as GTSNPN and CDR2 as SVGIG (reference sequence). The CDR3 covers 12 residues. The CDR3 DNA reads as TGTGCCTGGAGTCGGACCCAAGAGACCCAGTACTTC. It is translated as CAWSRTQETQYF.

V usage is TRBV30 and J usage is TRBJ2-5; D gene ambiguous. Deletions cut 2 bases from V and 5 bases from J, with 9 bases between. This CDR3 is built from 12 residues. Germline CDR1 GTSNPN, CDR2 SVGIG (reference sequence). CDR3 nucleotide sequence: TGTGCCTGGAGTACGGGCGATGAGACCCAGTACTTC. Translation gives CAWSTGDETQYF.

V and J are TRBV7-9 and TRBJ2-7; D gene unclear. Germline CDR1 SEHNR, CDR2 FQNEAQ (reference sequence). V was cut by 1 base and J by 0 bases, with 4 bases left in between. This CDR3 is built from 13 residues. The CDR3 nucleotides are TGTGCCAGCAGCTTAGAAACCTCCTACGAGCAGTACTTC. This encodes CASSLETSYEQYF.

This clone came up a few times. The V call is TRBV18, the J call TRBJ2-5; 10 nucleotides agree with TRBD1. The CDR3 covers 14 residues. V shed 3 bases and J 3 bases; nucleotides not matched to a gene: 1. In germline, CDR1 is KGHSH, CDR2 LQKENI. The CDR3 DNA reads TGTGCCAGCTCACCCGGGACAGGGGAAGAGACCCAGTACTTC. Translated, it gives CASSPGTGEETQYF.

The chain employs TRBV4-3 and TRBJ2-5, with D possibly TRBD2 on 6 matching bases. This CDR3 contains 16 residues. Trimming shortened V by 4 bases and J by 2 bases, and 17 bases separated the two germline ends. From germline, CDR1 is LGHNA and CDR2 YSLEER. DNA for the CDR3: TGCGCCAGCAGCCTCTCTGGTAGCGGCCATCAAGAGACCCAGTACTTC. This sequence encodes CASSLSGSGHQETQYF.

The chain has TRBV7-2 and TRBJ2-7; TRBD1 agrees at 7 bases. This CDR3 region has 14 residues. CDR1 and CDR2 from the germline V gene are SGHTA and FQGNSA. With V trimmed by 5 bases and J by 0 bases, 4 bases remained unmatched. DNA of the CDR3: TGTGCCAGCAGCCGATGGACAGGCTCCTACGAGCAGTACTTC. This sequence encodes CASSRWTGSYEQYF.

V usage is TRBV30 and J usage is TRBJ2-2; D unresolved. Germline CDR1 is GTSNPN and CDR2 is SVGIG (reference sequence). The CDR3 has 11 residues. The germline V and J ends were trimmed by 8 bases and 7 bases, with 11 bases remaining between them. The DNA of the CDR3 is TGTGCCCTATGGAAATTCGGGGAGCTGTTTTTT. It codes for CALWKFGELFF.

This chain joins TRBV19 and TRBJ1-1; 7 bases agree with TRBD1. V lost 2 bases, J lost 4 bases, and 1 base stayed unmatched. CDR1 is LNHDA and CDR2 is SQIVND in the germline V gene (reference sequence). This CDR3 contains 13 residues. This CDR3 is CASSIWDSTEAFF. CDR3 bases: TGTGCCAGTAGTATATGGGACAGCACTGAAGCTTTCTTT.

J is TRBJ2-3 and V is TRBV18, with D unresolved. V was cut by 2 bases and J by 2 bases, with 8 bases left in between. The CDR3 is 14 amino acids. Germline assignment: CDR1 KGHSH and CDR2 LQKENI. The chain's CDR3 is CASSPLGHTDTQYF. DNA of the CDR3: TGTGCCAGCTCACCATTAGGGCACACAGATACGCAGTATTTT.

This clone occurred a few times. The chain joins TRBV14 to TRBJ2-1; D is possibly TRBD2 (5 bases). CDR1 and CDR2 (germline): SGHDN, FVKESK. This CDR3 spans 16 amino acids. The V end lost 0 bases, the J end lost 4 bases, and 13 bases lay between the germline ends. This chain's CDR3 is CASSQEGYGLYNEQFF. The CDR3 DNA reads TGTGCCAGCAGCCAAGAGGGATACGGACTTTACAATGAGCAGTTCTTC.

The CDR3 loop is CASSPGTVYEQYF. CDR3 coding DNA: TGTGCCAGCAGCCCTGGGACGGTTTACGAGCAGTACTTC. The gene calls are TRBV11-2 and TRBJ2-7; D assignment may be TRBD1 or TRBD2 (5 bases each). CDR1 SGHAT and CDR2 FQNNGV come from the germline V gene. The CDR3 is 13 amino acids. Between the trimmed V and J ends, which lost 5 bases and 4 bases, there was a span of 12 bases.

This rearrangement joins TRBV6-1 to TRBJ2-1; no clear D. CDR3 length: 16 amino acids. V lost 2 bases, J lost 4 bases, and 15 bases lay in between. Germline CDR1 reads MNHNS; CDR2 reads SASEGT. The CDR3 DNA follows: TGTGCCAGCAGTGAATTTCGAGTCGCTACATACAATGAGCAGTTCTTC. Translating it yields CASSEFRVATYNEQFF.

V usage is TRBV5-1 and J usage is TRBJ2-7, with 11 bases that match TRBD2. CDR3 length: 13 amino acids. J was trimmed by 6 bases and V by 6 bases; bases with no gene match: 5. The germline V gene has CDR1 SGHRS and CDR2 YFSETQ. DNA for the CDR3: TGCGCCAGCACTCTTAGCGGGAGGGCCGAGCAGTACTTC. Protein product: CASTLSGRAEQYF.